The TCR beta chain described here comes from a study of CXCR4 blockade with PD-1 therapy in pancreatic cancer. This clone has just a few counts. The antigen remains unidentified. Profiling relied on immunoSEQ multiplex PCR, and the TCRdb table lists in-frame clones only, not all of them. Of approximately 17,000 clones listed, around three quarters are singletons. V shed 6 bases and J shed 6 bases, with 17 bases lying between them. In germline, CDR1 is SQVTM, CDR2 ANQGSEA. The CDR3 consists of 13 residues. General study points: Frequent tumor clones were encoded by many distinct rearrangements, suggesting shared antigens.

Sequenced: tumor tissue. This TCR came from a human donor with pancreatic ductal adenocarcinoma. The chain links TRBV29-1 to TRBJ1-1; D possibly corresponds to TRBD1 (5 bases). This CDR3 is CSVGDQPKAEAFF. The CDR3 coding sequence is TGCAGCGTGGGGGATCAGCCCAAGGCTGAAGCTTTCTTT.